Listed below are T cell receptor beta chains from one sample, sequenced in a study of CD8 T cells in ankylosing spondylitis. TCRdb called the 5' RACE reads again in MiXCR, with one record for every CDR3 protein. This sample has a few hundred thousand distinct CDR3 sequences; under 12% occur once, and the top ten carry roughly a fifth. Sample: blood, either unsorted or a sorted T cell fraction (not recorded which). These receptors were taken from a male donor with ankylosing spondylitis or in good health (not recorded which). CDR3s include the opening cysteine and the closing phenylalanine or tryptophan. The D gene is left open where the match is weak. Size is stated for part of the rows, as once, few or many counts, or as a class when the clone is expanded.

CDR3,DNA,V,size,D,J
CASSFNAVPEKLFF,TGTGCCAGCAGTTTTAACGCGGTTCCTGAAAAACTGTTTTTT,TRBV28,many,NA,TRBJ1-4
CATSRENQAGNTQYF,TGTGCCACCAGCAGAGAAAACCAGGCCGGGAATACGCAGTATTTT,TRBV15,few,NA,TRBJ2-3
CASSSLVSSNTEAFF,TGTGCCAGCAGCTCGTTGGTCAGCTCGAACACTGAAGCTTTCTTT,TRBV7-2,few,NA,TRBJ1-1
CASRGVANQPQHF,TGTGCCAGCAGAGGGGTGGCAAATCAGCCCCAGCATTTT,TRBV21-1,many,NA,TRBJ1-5
CASSLSGTGAYEQYF,TGTGCCAGCAGCTTGTCCGGGACAGGGGCCTACGAGCAGTACTTC,TRBV7-2,many,TRBD1,TRBJ2-7
CASSLGGLDTGELFF,TGTGCCAGCAGCTTGGGGGGCTTGGACACCGGGGAGCTGTTTTTT,TRBV5-6,many,NA,TRBJ2-2
CASSWGDRRNTEAFF,TGCGCCAGCAGCTGGGGGGACAGGAGAAACACTGAAGCTTTCTTT,TRBV5-1,many,TRBD1,TRBJ1-1
CASSNGQGYSDQFF,TGTGCCAGCTCAAACGGACAGGGGTACTCGGATCAGTTCTTC,TRBV6-1,NA,TRBD1,TRBJ2-1
CASSAGDPGNTIYF,TGTGCCAGCAGCGCGGGGGACCCTGGAAACACCATATATTTT,TRBV9,many,NA,TRBJ1-3
CATSDFGQLYQETQYF,TGTGCCACCAGTGATTTCGGACAGCTGTACCAAGAGACCCAGTACTTC,TRBV24-1,many,NA,TRBJ2-5
CASSPGGDYGYTF,TGCGCCAGCAGCCCTGGGGGCGACTATGGCTACACCTTC,TRBV5-1,many,NA,TRBJ1-2
CASSRGLAGTDTQYF,TGTGCCAGCAGCCGGGGACTAGCGGGCACAGATACGCAGTATTTT,TRBV4-2,few,TRBD2,TRBJ2-3
CASSFLTSGGATDTQYF,TGTGCCAGCAGCTTCCTGACTAGCGGGGGGGCAACAGATACGCAGTATTTT,TRBV11-1,NA,TRBD2,TRBJ2-3
CASNHMDRGNQPQHF,TGTGCCAGCAACCACATGGACAGGGGCAATCAGCCCCAGCATTTT,TRBV21-1,many,NA,TRBJ1-5
CASSFSPDTQYF,TGTGCCAGCAGCTTTAGCCCAGATACGCAGTATTTT,TRBV7-2,many,NA,TRBJ2-3
CASDGRGRIYGYTF,TGTGCCAGCGACGGGAGGGGGCGGATCTATGGCTACACCTTC,TRBV12-3/TRBV12-4,NA,TRBD1,TRBJ1-2
CASSPPGGGYVADEQFF,TGTGCCAGCTCACCACCAGGCGGGGGATACGTCGCGGATGAGCAGTTCTTC,TRBV18,NA,TRBD2,TRBJ2-1
CASSLGMVGTDSF,TGTGCCAGCAGCTTAGGGATGGTCGGGACAGATTCCTTC,TRBV7-3,NA,TRBD1,TRBJ2-7
CASRATGGATQPQHF,TGTGCCAGCAGAGCGACAGGGGGTGCGACGCAGCCCCAGCATTTT,TRBV6-1,NA,TRBD1,TRBJ1-5
CASSPTSGLAGAYEQFF,TGTGCCAGCAGCCCAACGTCGGGACTAGCGGGGGCCTATGAGCAGTTCTTC,TRBV7-9,many,TRBD2,TRBJ2-1
CASSPKVGTETYEQYF,TGCGCCAGCAGCCCCAAGGTCGGGACCGAGACCTACGAGCAGTACTTC,TRBV5-1,many,NA,TRBJ2-7
CASSLAQGLGEQYF,TGTGCCAGCAGCTTAGCACAGGGACTCGGCGAGCAGTACTTC,TRBV7-2,few,NA,TRBJ2-7
CASSLLTGGNEQYF,TGTGCCAGCAGCTTATTGACGGGGGGGAACGAGCAGTACTTC,TRBV7-2,many,TRBD2,TRBJ2-7
CASSFGEEVGNTEAFF,TGTGCCAGCAGCTTCGGCGAGGAAGTGGGGAACACTGAAGCTTTCTTT,TRBV5-4,many,NA,TRBJ1-1
CASRPIAGADEQYF,TGTGCCAGCAGACCTATAGCGGGGGCCGACGAGCAGTACTTC,TRBV27,many,TRBD2,TRBJ2-7
CSARHYSETGDTEAFF,TGCAGTGCTAGACACTACAGCGAAACCGGTGACACTGAAGCTTTCTTT,TRBV20-1,NA,NA,TRBJ1-1
CASRPSGGEQYF,TGTGCCAGCCGCCCTAGCGGGGGGGAGCAGTACTTC,TRBV12-3/TRBV12-4,NA,TRBD2,TRBJ2-7
CASSLGRTENTGELFF,TGTGCCAGCAGCTTGGGACGGACAGAGAACACCGGGGAGCTGTTTTTT,TRBV5-5,many,NA,TRBJ2-2
CASSFQSGQGEDTQYF,TGTGCCAGCAGCTTCCAGTCGGGACAGGGAGAAGATACGCAGTATTTT,TRBV7-9,many,TRBD1,TRBJ2-3
CASSPGRGETQYF,TGTGCCAGCAGTCCAGGGAGGGGAGAGACCCAGTACTTC,TRBV18,many,TRBD2,TRBJ2-5
CASSPFGPSETQYF,TGTGCCAGCAGCCCCTTTGGGCCGTCGGAGACCCAGTACTTC,TRBV7-6,many,NA,TRBJ2-5
CASSFLGQANEAFF,TGTGCCAGCAGTTTTTTGGGACAGGCGAATGAAGCTTTCTTT,TRBV12-3/TRBV12-4,many,TRBD1,TRBJ1-1
CASSGPGEQFF,TGTGCCAGCAGTGGGCCAGGTGAGCAGTTCTTC,TRBV2,NA,NA,TRBJ2-1
CSAASGGKETQYF,TGCAGTGCGGCCAGCGGGGGGAAAGAGACCCAGTACTTC,TRBV20-1,many,TRBD2,TRBJ2-5
CASSQTGTGYNEQFF,TGTGCCAGCAGCCAGACCGGGACAGGGTACAATGAGCAGTTCTTC,TRBV14,many,TRBD1,TRBJ2-1
CASSLAMGVGGQQETQYF,TGCGCCAGCAGCTTGGCCATGGGAGTGGGGGGCCAACAAGAGACCCAGTACTTC,TRBV5-1,NA,NA,TRBJ2-5
CASAYRDNYGYTF,TGTGCCAGCGCCTACCGGGATAACTATGGCTACACCTTC,TRBV6-1,NA,NA,TRBJ1-2
CASSPDPRDQPQHF,TGCGCCAGCAGCCCGGACCCACGGGATCAGCCCCAGCATTTT,TRBV5-1,NA,NA,TRBJ1-5
CASFNSLQETQYF,TGTGCCAGCTTTAACAGTTTACAAGAGACCCAGTACTTC,TRBV28,many,NA,TRBJ2-5
CASSRGDNEQFF,TGTGCCAGCAGCAGGGGTGACAATGAGCAGTTCTTC,TRBV6-2/TRBV6-3,many,NA,TRBJ2-1
CASSPDNNQPQHF,TGTGCCAGCAGCCCTGACAACAATCAGCCCCAGCATTTT,TRBV7-9,many,NA,TRBJ1-5
CAISGDRGRAEAFF,TGTGCCATCAGTGGGGACAGGGGGCGGGCTGAAGCTTTCTTT,TRBV10-3,many,TRBD1,TRBJ1-1
CASSFGASGSTDTQYF,TGTGCCAGCAGTTTCGGGGCTAGCGGTAGCACAGATACGCAGTATTTT,TRBV12-3/TRBV12-4,many,TRBD2,TRBJ2-3
CASSKDRGIETQYF,TGTGCCAGCAGCAAGGACAGGGGGATCGAGACCCAGTACTTC,TRBV7-9,many,TRBD1,TRBJ2-5
CSAAQASYEQYF,TGCAGTGCTGCCCAGGCTTCCTACGAGCAGTACTTC,TRBV20-1,many,NA,TRBJ2-7
CSVAGGLEAFF,TGCAGCGTGGCGGGGGGCCTTGAAGCTTTCTTT,TRBV29-1,many,NA,TRBJ1-1
CATSRRGDTGELFF,TGTGCCACTTCTCGGAGGGGGGACACCGGGGAGCTGTTTTTT,TRBV19,NA,NA,TRBJ2-2